A single sample is the source of the 13 T cell receptor beta chains below, sequenced in a study of graft-versus-host responses after intestinal transplantation (dated by TCRdb to the early 2020s). Their specific antigens are unknown. The time point label on this specimen signifies: cells obtained before transplantation from donor or recipient. Library preparation was by the immunoSEQ multiplex PCR assay. TCRdb's version of the immuneACCESS table is confined to in-frame rearrangements and falls short of the full clone set. An unresolved V gene accounts for under half of the shortfall where checked; the remainder is of unknown origin. The sample data list under 65,000 clones, and almost 95% of these were observed just once. Of the sample, around 0.4% is held by the ten largest clones. Sequencing was performed on unstimulated CD4+ T cells sorted from spleen or lymph node cells, taken before transplant. The source is a human donor who was the organ donor for an intestinal transplant.

The V gene is TRBV6-4, the J gene TRBJ2-5, with 7 nucleotides matching TRBD1. CDR3 size: 13 residues. With V trimmed by 7 bases and J by 5 bases, 7 bases remained unmatched. Germline loops: CDR1 MRHNA, CDR2 SNTAGT. CDR3 coding DNA: TGTGCCAGCAACAAGGGGGCCCGGGAGACCCAGTACTTC. As protein: CASNKGARETQYF.

The chain links TRBV7-9 to TRBJ2-5; TRBD2 might be the D (5 bases). The CDR3 loop spans 14 amino acids. V lost 3 bases to trimming and J lost 1 base, with 9 bases between them. CDR1 is SEHNR and CDR2 is FQNEAQ in the germline V gene (reference sequence). The CDR3 sequence: CASSFSSSQETQYF. As DNA, the CDR3 is TGTGCCAGCAGCTTCTCTAGCAGCCAAGAGACCCAGTACTTC.

The chain recombines TRBV9 with TRBJ2-4, with TRBD2 matching over 9 bases. Per germline, CDR1 SGDLS and CDR2 YYNGEE. The CDR3 runs 14 residues. J gave up 9 bases and V 2 bases, and 6 bases lay outside the gene matches. The CDR3 DNA follows: TGTGCCAGCAGCGTCGGGACTAGCCATAGCATTCAGTACTTC. It yields the protein CASSVGTSHSIQYF.

The rearrangement uses TRBV4-3 and TRBJ2-1, with D unclear. Trimming removed 0 bases from V and 4 bases from J, with 10 bases in between. The CDR3 covers 15 residues. Per germline, CDR1 LGHNA and CDR2 YSLEER. The DNA of the CDR3 is TGCGCCAGCAGCCAAGATGGGCAGATATACAATGAGCAGTTCTTC. Translation: CASSQDGQIYNEQFF.

The DNA for the CDR3 is TGTGCCAGCAAGCCCCGGGGTTCCGGCACAGATACGCAGTATTTT. Its translation is CASKPRGSGTDTQYF. The V call is TRBV2, the J call TRBJ2-3, with a possible D match to TRBD2 (5 bases). Deletions cut 7 bases from V and 1 base from J, with 15 bases between. The CDR3 is made up of 15 amino acids. Germline V gives CDR1 SNHLY, CDR2 FYNNEI.

The CDR3 coding sequence is TGTGCCAGCAGTGAGTGGACAGGGGGGAATGAAAAACTGTTTTTT. The encoded protein is CASSEWTGGNEKLFF. The genes are TRBV6-1 and TRBJ1-4, with 10 bases that match TRBD1. Germline CDR1 reads MNHNS; CDR2 reads SASEGT. This CDR3 has 15 amino acids. V trimming: 3 bases; J trimming: 5 bases; junction bases outside the gene matches: 3.

The CDR3 protein is CASSLTRTSGGKQFF. The CDR3 bases are TGCGCCAGCAGCTTGACTAGGACTAGCGGGGGAAAGCAGTTCTTC. The rearrangement joins TRBV5-1 to TRBJ2-1, with TRBD2 identical over 13 bases. With 1 base clipped from V and 11 bases from J, the junction kept 6 bases outside the gene matches. The CDR3 totals 15 residues. Germline V gene data show CDR1 as SGHRS and CDR2 as YFSETQ.

The J gene is TRBJ1-2, the V gene TRBV6-6; D is possibly TRBD1 (5 bases). Germline V CDR1 and CDR2: MNHNY, SVGAGI (reference sequence). This CDR3 has 15 amino acids. Trimming removed 0 bases at V and 3 bases at J, with 11 bases between. CDR3 residues: CASSYSEGRDYGYTF. In DNA, the CDR3 is TGTGCCAGCAGTTACTCCGAGGGGCGGGACTATGGCTACACCTTC.

The chain combines TRBV6-6 with TRBJ1-2; unclear D gene. V gave up 2 bases and J gave up 7 bases, with 11 bases separating them. Germline CDR1 MNHNY, CDR2 SVGAGI (reference sequence). The CDR3 covers 13 residues. The CDR3 here is CASSYPTLSGYTF. The CDR3 nucleotides read TGTGCCAGCAGTTACCCTACACTCTCTGGCTACACCTTC.

The V and J genes are TRBV7-3 and TRBJ1-2, with D perhaps TRBD1 (6 bases). Germline CDR1 reads SGHTA; CDR2 reads FQGTGA. V lost 3 bases and J 5 bases, leaving 10 bases between the germline ends. The CDR3 runs 13 residues. The CDR3 sequence is CASSFRGGYGYTF. The CDR3 DNA follows: TGTGCCAGCAGCTTCAGGGGCGGGTATGGCTACACCTTC.

The chain carries TRBV4-2 and TRBJ1-2; D gene unclear. With 3 bases removed from V and 0 bases from J, the gap between germline ends came to 2 bases. Per germline, CDR1 LGHNA and CDR2 YNFKEQ. This CDR3 is built from 12 residues. CDR3 in DNA: TGTGCCAGCAGCCAGTCTAACTATGGCTACACCTTC. This encodes CASSQSNYGYTF.

This chain connects TRBV5-1 to TRBJ2-2; D not certain. V gave up 1 base and J gave up 5 bases, with 6 bases separating them. CDR1 is SGHRS, CDR2 YFSETQ, per germline. This CDR3 comprises 13 residues. CDR3 sequence (DNA): TGCGCCAGCAGCTTGACGGCAACCGGGGAGCTGTTTTTT. Its protein product is CASSLTATGELFF.

Here the CDR3 reads CASTITGFASPLHF. CDR3 DNA sequence: TGTGCCAGCACAATCACAGGGTTTGCATCACCCCTCCACTTT. The genes are TRBV6-6 and TRBJ1-6; a weak D match, TRBD1 (6 bases). The length of the CDR3 is 14 residues. CDR1 is MNHNY and CDR2 is SVGAGI in the germline V gene (reference sequence). V shed 7 bases and J shed 10 bases, with 17 bases lying between them.